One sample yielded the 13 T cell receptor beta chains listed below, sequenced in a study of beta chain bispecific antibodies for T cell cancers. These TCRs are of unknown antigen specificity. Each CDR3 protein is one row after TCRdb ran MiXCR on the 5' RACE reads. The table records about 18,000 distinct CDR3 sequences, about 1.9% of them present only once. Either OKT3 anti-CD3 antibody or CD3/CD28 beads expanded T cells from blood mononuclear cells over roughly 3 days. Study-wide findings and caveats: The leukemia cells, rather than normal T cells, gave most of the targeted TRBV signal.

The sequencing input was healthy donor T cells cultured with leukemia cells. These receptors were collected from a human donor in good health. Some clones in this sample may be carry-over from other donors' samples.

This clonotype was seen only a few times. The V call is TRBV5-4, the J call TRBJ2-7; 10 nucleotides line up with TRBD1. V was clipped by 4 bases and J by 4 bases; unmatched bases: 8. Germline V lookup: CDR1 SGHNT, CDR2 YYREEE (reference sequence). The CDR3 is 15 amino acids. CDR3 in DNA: TGTGCCAGCAGCCCGTCTAGGGGACAGGGGTACGAGCAGTACTTC. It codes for CASSPSRGQGYEQYF.

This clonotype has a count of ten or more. The CDR3 nucleotides read TGTGCCAGCAGCTTGTCCGGGGGCGCAGGTTCACCCCTCCACTTT. Its translation: CASSLSGGAGSPLHF. The genes are TRBV5-4 and TRBJ1-6; a weak D match, TRBD1 (6 bases). Trimming took 1 base from V and 9 from J, leaving 14 bases between them. This CDR3 is 15 amino acids long. Germline CDR1 is SGHNT and CDR2 is YYREEE (reference sequence).

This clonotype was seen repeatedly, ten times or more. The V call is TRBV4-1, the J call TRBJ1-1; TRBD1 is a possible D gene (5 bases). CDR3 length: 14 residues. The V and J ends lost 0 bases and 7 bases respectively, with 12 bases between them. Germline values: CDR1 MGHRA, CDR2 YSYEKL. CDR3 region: CASSQDRRALEAFF. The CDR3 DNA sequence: TGCGCCAGCAGCCAAGATCGCAGGGCCCTTGAAGCTTTCTTT.

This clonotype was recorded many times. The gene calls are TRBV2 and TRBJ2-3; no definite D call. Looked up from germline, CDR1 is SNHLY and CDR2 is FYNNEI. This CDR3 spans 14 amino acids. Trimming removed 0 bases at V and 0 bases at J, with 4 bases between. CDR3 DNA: TGTGCCAGCAGTGAAGCAATAAGCACAGATACGCAGTATTTT. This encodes CASSEAISTDTQYF. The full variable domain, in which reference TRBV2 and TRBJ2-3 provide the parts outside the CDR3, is EPEVTQTPSHQVTQMGQEVILRCVPISNHLYFYWYRQILGQKVEFLVSFYNNEISEKSEIFDDQFSVERPDGSNFTLKIRSTKLEDSAMYFCASSEAISTDTQYFGPGTRLTVL.

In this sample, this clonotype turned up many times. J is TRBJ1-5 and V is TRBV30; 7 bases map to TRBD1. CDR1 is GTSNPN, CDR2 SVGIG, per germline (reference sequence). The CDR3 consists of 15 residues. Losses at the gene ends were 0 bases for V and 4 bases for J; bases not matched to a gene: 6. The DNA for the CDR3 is TGTGCCTGGAGTGTAAGGACAGGATTTAATCAGCCCCAGCATTTT. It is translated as CAWSVRTGFNQPQHF. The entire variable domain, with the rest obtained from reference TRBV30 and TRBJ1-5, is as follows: SQTIHQWPATLVQPVGSPLSLECTVEGTSNPNLYWYRQAAGRGLQLLFYSVGIGQISSEVPQNLSASRPQDRQFILSSKKLLLSDSGFYLCAWSVRTGFNQPQHFGDGTRLSIL.

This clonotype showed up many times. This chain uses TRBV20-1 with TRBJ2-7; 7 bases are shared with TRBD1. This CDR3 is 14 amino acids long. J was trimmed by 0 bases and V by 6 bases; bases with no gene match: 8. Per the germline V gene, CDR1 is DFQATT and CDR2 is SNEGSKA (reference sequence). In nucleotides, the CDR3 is TGCAGTGCAGAAGACAGGGAGAGCTCCTACGAGCAGTACTTC. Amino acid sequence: CSAEDRESSYEQYF.

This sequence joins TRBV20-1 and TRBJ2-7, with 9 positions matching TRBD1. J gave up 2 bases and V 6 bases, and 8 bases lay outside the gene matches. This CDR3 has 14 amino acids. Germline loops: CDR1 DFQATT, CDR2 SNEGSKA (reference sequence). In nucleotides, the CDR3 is TGCAGTGCGGACAGGACAGGGGAAACCTACGAGCAGTACTTC. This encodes CSADRTGETYEQYF.

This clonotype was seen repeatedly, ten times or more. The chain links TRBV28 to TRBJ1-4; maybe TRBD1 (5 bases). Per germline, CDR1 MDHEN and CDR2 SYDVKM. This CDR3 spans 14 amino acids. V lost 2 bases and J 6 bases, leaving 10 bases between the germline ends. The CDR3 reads CASSLIGRDEKLFF. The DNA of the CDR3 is TGTGCCAGCAGTTTAATTGGCAGGGATGAAAAACTGTTTTTT.

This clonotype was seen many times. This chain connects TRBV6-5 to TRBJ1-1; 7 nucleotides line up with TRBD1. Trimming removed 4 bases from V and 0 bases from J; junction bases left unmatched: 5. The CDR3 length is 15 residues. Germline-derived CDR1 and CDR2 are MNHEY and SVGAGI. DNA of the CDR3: TGTGCCAGCAGTTTCGGACAGGCCTTGAACACTGAAGCTTTCTTT. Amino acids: CASSFGQALNTEAFF.

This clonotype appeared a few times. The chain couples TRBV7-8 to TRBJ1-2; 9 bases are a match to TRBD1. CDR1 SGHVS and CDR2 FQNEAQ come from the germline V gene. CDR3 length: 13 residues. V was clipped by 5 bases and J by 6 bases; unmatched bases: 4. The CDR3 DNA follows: TGTGCCAGCAGCCGCGGACAGGGGAATGGCTACACCTTC. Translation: CASSRGQGNGYTF.

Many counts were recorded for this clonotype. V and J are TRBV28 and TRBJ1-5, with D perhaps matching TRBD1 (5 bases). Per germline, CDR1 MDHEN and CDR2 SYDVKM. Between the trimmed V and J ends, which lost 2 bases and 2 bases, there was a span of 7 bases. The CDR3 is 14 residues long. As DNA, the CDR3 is TGTGCCAGCAGTTTAGTCAGGGGCAATCAGCCCCAGCATTTT. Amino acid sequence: CASSLVRGNQPQHF.

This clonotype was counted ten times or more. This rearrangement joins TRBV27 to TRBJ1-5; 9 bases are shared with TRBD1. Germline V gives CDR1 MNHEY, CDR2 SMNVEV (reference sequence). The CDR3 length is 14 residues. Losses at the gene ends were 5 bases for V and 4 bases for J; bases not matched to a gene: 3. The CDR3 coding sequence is TGTGCCAGCAGTATAGGACAGGGGAATCAGCCCCAGCATTTT. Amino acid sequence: CASSIGQGNQPQHF.

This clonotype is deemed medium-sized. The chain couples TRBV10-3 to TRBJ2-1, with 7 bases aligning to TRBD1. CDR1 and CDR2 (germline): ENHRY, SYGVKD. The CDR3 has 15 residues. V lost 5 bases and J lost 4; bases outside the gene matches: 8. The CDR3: CAISRAGTEYNEQFF. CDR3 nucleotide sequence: TGTGCCATCAGTCGAGCCGGGACAGAGTACAATGAGCAGTTCTTC.